Listed below are T cell receptor beta chains from one sample, sequenced in a study of T-cell reconstitution after alpha-beta-depleted transplantation in children. One entry per CDR3 protein, called by TCRdb with MiXCR from the PCR reads. The profile shows some 95,000 distinct CDR3 sequences, 20% to 30% of them singletons. The sample in question was PBMCs, obtained before TCRalphabeta/CD19-depleted stem cell transplant. These receptors were obtained from a boy aged 2 to 9 with acute lymphoblastic leukemia, due to receive a stem cell transplant. Both conserved end residues are part of each CDR3. The D gene is left open where the match is weak. Expanded clones are given a class, and other clones once, few, many or no size at all.

clone_size d_call cdr3_length j_call v_call cdr3_nt cdr3_aa
few - 12 TRBJ2-7 TRBV29-1 TGCAGCGCCCGGGACGGTGGTTACGAGCAGTACTTC CSARDGGYEQYF
few TRBD2 18 TRBJ2-1 TRBV4-3 TGCGCCAGCAGCCAACGGGGGTATGGACTAGCGGGAGGGAATGAGCAGTTCTTC CASSQRGYGLAGGNEQFF
- - 14 TRBJ1-2 TRBV6-2/TRBV6-3 TGTGCCAGCAGTCTGGACAGACCTGGGTATGGCTACACCTTC CASSLDRPGYGYTF
- - 13 TRBJ2-2 TRBV12-3/TRBV12-4 TGTGCCAGCAGTTTGGGGGCCACCGGGGAGCTGTTTTTT CASSLGATGELFF
- - 16 TRBJ2-1 TRBV20-1 TGCAGTGCTGGCCGAGGTTCCGAGCGGAACGGAAATGAGCAGTTCTTC CSAGRGSERNGNEQFF
few - 13 TRBJ2-5 TRBV5-1 TGCGCCAGCAGCTTAACAGGGAAAGAGACCCAGTACTTC CASSLTGKETQYF
- - 13 TRBJ2-7 TRBV6-1 TGTGCCAGCAGCCCGGGGGTAATCTACGAGCAGTACTTC CASSPGVIYEQYF
few - 14 TRBJ1-1 TRBV27 TGTGCCAGCAGTACGAAGACAGGAGCGGCTGAAGCTTTCTTT CASSTKTGAAEAFF
few - 15 TRBJ2-3 TRBV6-5 TGTGCCAGCAGTTCCCGTGGTTCCTTCACAGATACGCAGTATTTT CASSSRGSFTDTQYF
- TRBD1 17 TRBJ2-6 TRBV7-2 TGTGCCAGCAGCATTGACAGGGTCGACTCTGGGGCCAACGTCCTGACTTTC CASSIDRVDSGANVLTF
many TRBD1 18 TRBJ2-5 TRBV12-3/TRBV12-4 TGTGCCAGCAGCCGGGACAGGGGGGGACTAGCAGCGGCAGAGACCCAGTACTTC CASSRDRGGLAAAETQYF
- - 15 TRBJ2-1 TRBV20-1 TGCAGTGCTAGAGAGAGACCCTCCTCCTACAATGAGCAGTTCTTC CSARERPSSYNEQFF
few - 14 TRBJ1-1 TRBV4-1 TGCGCCAGCAGCCTCCGACGGATGAACACTGAAGCTTTCTTT CASSLRRMNTEAFF
- - 14 TRBJ2-7 TRBV7-2 TGTGCCAGCAGCTCAACAATACAGGGATCCGAGCAGTACTTC CASSSTIQGSEQYF
few - 14 TRBJ2-1 TRBV20-1 TGCAGTGCTAAGAAACTAAGCGCCTACAATGAGCAGTTCTTC CSAKKLSAYNEQFF
- - 15 TRBJ2-3 TRBV7-8 TGTGCCAGCAGCTTAGACTCTCACAGCACAGATACGCAGTATTTT CASSLDSHSTDTQYF
few TRBD2 18 TRBJ2-1 TRBV15 TGTGCCACCAGCAGAGATTTATTGTCACTAGCGGGAGTCGGTGAGCAGTTCTTC CATSRDLLSLAGVGEQFF
- - 15 TRBJ2-6 TRBV20-1 TGCAGTGCTAAACTCGGAGGGGCTGGGGCCAACGTCCTGACTTTC CSAKLGGAGANVLTF
- - 13 TRBJ2-3 TRBV7-2 TGTGCCAGCAGCTTGGGGGCGGAAGATACGCAGTATTTT CASSLGAEDTQYF
few - 15 TRBJ2-5 TRBV11-2 TGTGCCAGCAGCTTAAGTCTGGCAGGGAGGGAGACCCAGTACTTC CASSLSLAGRETQYF
- - 12 TRBJ2-5 TRBV20-1 TGCAGAGTGCTCGGGGTGGGGGAGACCCAGTACTTC CRVLGVGETQYF
- TRBD1 15 TRBJ1-2 TRBV30 TGTGCCTGGAGTCCATTGGACAGGGTGAGCTATGGCTACACCTTC CAWSPLDRVSYGYTF
- TRBD1 13 TRBJ1-4 TRBV5-6 TGTGCCAGCAGCCCACAGGGGGTCGAAAAACTGTTTTTT CASSPQGVEKLFF
- TRBD2 16 TRBJ2-7 TRBV27 TGTGCCAGCAGTTTGTCTAGCGGAAGAGGGACCTACGAGCAGTACTTC CASSLSSGRGTYEQYF
- TRBD1 15 TRBJ2-7 TRBV30 TGTGCCTGGTATGACTCGGGACAGGGGTCCTACGAGCAGTACTTC CAWYDSGQGSYEQYF
few - 14 TRBJ1-1 TRBV28 TGTGCCAGCAGATTCCGGGGCCCGAGCACTGAAGCTTTCTTT CASRFRGPSTEAFF
- - 13 TRBJ2-1 TRBV7-8 TGTGCCAGCACGCCCAGGGGAGTCAATGAGCAGTTCTTC CASTPRGVNEQFF
few - 14 TRBJ2-2 TRBV12-3/TRBV12-4 TGTGCCAGCCGGACCGGAGTCAACACCGGGGAGCTGTTTTTT CASRTGVNTGELFF
many - 13 TRBJ2-7 TRBV5-1 TGCGCCAGCAATACGGGGACCTCCTACGAGCAGTACTTC CASNTGTSYEQYF
- - 13 TRBJ2-2 TRBV3-1 TGTGCCAGCAGCCCCTTCCGCGACGGGGAGCTGTTTTTT CASSPFRDGELFF
few - 14 TRBJ1-4 TRBV7-2 TGTGCCAGCAGCTTTTGGGGGGTTAATGAAAAACTGTTTTTT CASSFWGVNEKLFF